This passage covers 23 T cell receptor beta chains from one sample sequenced in a study of blood T cell repertoires in COVID-19. The protocol was immunoSEQ multiplex PCR, while the TCRdb copy is restricted to in-frame clones and leaves out a portion. The data show some 200,000 clones, roughly 87% seen once. The specimen sequenced was peripheral blood. Every receptor here comes from a woman aged 40 to 55 with acute or convalescent COVID-19.

The CDR3 spells CASSPAWSLSYNEQFF. The CDR3 DNA is TGCGCCAGCAGCCCCGCGTGGAGTTTGTCCTACAATGAGCAGTTCTTC. The V and J genes are TRBV5-1 and TRBJ2-1; no reliable D call. This CDR3 spans 16 amino acids. Trimming took off 4 bases at V and 1 base at J, with 15 bases between the two ends. The germline V gene encodes CDR1 SGHRS and CDR2 YFSETQ. Looking up the rest from reference TRBV5-1 and TRBJ2-1 gives the full variable domain: KAGVTQTPRYLIKTRGQQVTLSCSPISGHRSVSWYQQTPGQGLQFLFEYFSETQRNKGNFPGRFSGRQFSNSRSEMNVSTLELGDSALYLCASSPAWSLSYNEQFFGPGTRLTVL.

This chain links TRBV9 with TRBJ1-1; D is undetermined. This CDR3 region has 12 residues. Germline assignment: CDR1 SGDLS and CDR2 YYNGEE. Trimming removed 7 bases at V and 7 bases at J, with 14 bases between. Here the CDR3 DNA reads TGTGCCAGCGGCCGCGGCAACTTTGAAGCTTTCTTT. Protein sequence: CASGRGNFEAFF.

The chain employs TRBV28 and TRBJ1-2; the match to TRBD1 covers 7 bases. The CDR3 has 15 amino acids. The germline gives CDR1 MDHEN, CDR2 SYDVKM. V lost 7 bases to trimming and J lost 1 base; unmatched junction nucleotides: 9. CDR3 sequence (DNA): TGTGCCAGCACTATATCGACAGGGAGTAACTATGGCTACACCTTC. Translated, it gives CASTISTGSNYGYTF.

The chain recombines TRBV3-1 (or the pseudogene TRBV3-2) with TRBJ1-1, with D tentatively TRBD1 (6 bases). This CDR3 region has 12 residues. V was shortened by 0 bases and J by 8 bases, with 7 bases between the two germline ends. Germline CDR1 is LGHDT and CDR2 is YNNKEL (reference sequence). CDR3 loop: CASSQEGTEAFF. CDR3 coding DNA: TGTGCCAGCAGCCAAGAAGGGACAGAAGCTTTCTTT.

The CDR3 region has the DNA TGTGCCAGCAGCGACAGCTCTGGGGCCAACGTCCTGACTTTC. It translates to CASSDSSGANVLTF. The chain employs TRBV5-5 and TRBJ2-6, with TRBD1 as a possible D gene (5 bases). The V gene's germline CDR1 is SGHKS and CDR2 YYEKEE (reference sequence). Trimming stripped 4 bases from V and 0 bases from J, with 5 bases between. This CDR3 spans 14 amino acids.

Only one count was recorded for this clone. The genes are TRBV4-2 and TRBJ1-3, with a possible D match to TRBD1 (6 bases). This CDR3 comprises 15 residues. Trimming shortened V by 0 bases and J by 2 bases, and 8 bases separated the two germline ends. Germline CDR1 and CDR2: LGHNA and YNFKEQ. CDR3 region: CASSQDSGAGNTIYF. As DNA, the CDR3 is TGTGCCAGCAGCCAAGATTCAGGGGCTGGAAACACCATATATTTT.

The DNA of the CDR3 is TGCGCCAGCAGCTTGGGCGGGAGCTCCTACAATGAGCAGTTCTTC. It translates to CASSLGGSSYNEQFF. The chain recombines TRBV5-1 with TRBJ2-1; 7 bases align to TRBD2. The length of the CDR3 is 15 residues. Trimming took 0 bases from V and 0 from J; bases not matched to a gene: 0. Germline assignment: CDR1 SGHRS and CDR2 YFSETQ.

The genes are TRBV30 and TRBJ1-2; the D is unclear. CDR3 length equals 15 residues. The germline gives CDR1 GTSNPN, CDR2 SVGIG (reference sequence). With 1 base removed from V and 6 bases from J, the gap between germline ends came to 18 bases. CDR3 coding DNA: TGTGCCTGGAGTGGGACGGGAATACCGTCGCATGGCTACACCTTC. Its protein product is CAWSGTGIPSHGYTF.

The chain is built from TRBV12-3 or TRBV12-4 and TRBJ1-6; D uncertain. Trimming shortened V by 3 bases and J by 6 bases, and 6 bases separated the two germline ends. There are 13 residues in the CDR3. The CDR3 loop is CASSFNSNSPLHF. DNA for the CDR3: TGTGCCAGCAGTTTTAACAGTAATTCACCCCTCCACTTT.

The chain combines TRBV11-1 with TRBJ2-1; TRBD1 is a possible D gene (5 bases). CDR1 is SGHAT, CDR2 FQDESV, per germline (reference sequence). V was trimmed by 7 bases and J by 5 bases, leaving 18 bases between them. This CDR3 has 15 amino acids. The CDR3 sequence is CASNTIGDSNNEQFF. The CDR3 bases are TGTGCCAGCAACACTATTGGAGACAGTAACAATGAGCAGTTCTTC.

The CDR3 sequence is CASSRETGELFF. The CDR3 DNA reads TGCGCCAGCAGCCGAGAGACCGGGGAGCTGTTTTTT. The chain is built from TRBV5-1 and TRBJ2-2; D gene uncertain. The CDR3 totals 12 residues. Germline V gives CDR1 SGHRS, CDR2 YFSETQ. Trimming removed 4 bases from V and 5 bases from J, with 6 bases in between.

This chain uses TRBV12-3 or TRBV12-4 with TRBJ1-2; 8 bases fit TRBD1. V was clipped by 6 bases and J by 7 bases; unmatched bases: 7. The CDR3 extends over 13 amino acids. CDR3 protein: CASSRGQGSGYTF. DNA of the CDR3: TGTGCCAGCAGCCGAGGACAGGGCTCTGGCTACACCTTC.

The V and J genes are TRBV29-1 and TRBJ2-5; weak D call: TRBD2 (6 bases). CDR3 length equals 13 residues. V gave up 2 bases and J gave up 9 bases, with 16 bases separating them. Germline V gene sequence: CDR1 SQVTM, CDR2 ANQGSEA. The CDR3 sequence: CSVELANGGAQYF. The CDR3 bases are TGCAGCGTTGAATTAGCCAACGGAGGGGCCCAGTACTTC. The complete variable domain, with remaining parts taken from reference TRBV29-1 and TRBJ2-5, reads SAVISQKPSRDICQRGTSLTIQCQVDSQVTMMFWYRQQPGQSLTLIATANQGSEATYESGFVIDKFPISRPNLTFSTLTVSNMSPEDSSIYLCSVELANGGAQYFGPGTRLLVL.

Here the CDR3 reads CASSIMDRTYTGELFF. The CDR3 DNA follows: TGTGCCAGCAGCATCATGGACAGGACCTACACCGGGGAGCTGTTTTTT. The rearrangement uses TRBV13 and TRBJ2-2; the match to TRBD1 covers 7 bases. The CDR3 length is 16 residues. V lost 5 bases to trimming and J lost 3 bases; unmatched junction nucleotides: 9. Germline values: CDR1 PRHDT, CDR2 FYEKMQ (reference sequence).

This clone was counted once. The rearrangement uses TRBV9 and TRBJ2-2; 9 positions agree with TRBD2. The CDR3 totals 15 residues. CDR1 and CDR2 from the germline V gene are SGDLS and YYNGEE. Trimming at V came to 5 bases and at J to 4 bases, leaving 6 bases not matched to a gene. CDR3 bases: TGTGCCAGCAGACCACTAGCGGGTGTCACCGGGGAGCTGTTTTTT. Protein product: CASRPLAGVTGELFF.

The chain recombines TRBV5-6 with TRBJ2-7; D possibly corresponds to TRBD2 (5 bases). This CDR3 region has 15 residues. Trimming left V 0 bases short and J 3 bases short, with 13 bases between. CDR1 SGHDT and CDR2 YYEEEE come from the germline V gene. CDR3 coding DNA: TGTGCCAGCAGCTTGGTGGCACAGCGGAGCTACGAGCAGTACTTC. It translates to CASSLVAQRSYEQYF.

This chain uses TRBV29-1 with TRBJ2-7, with 9 bases that match TRBD2. In germline, CDR1 is SQVTM, CDR2 ANQGSEA. V was clipped by 4 bases and J by 6 bases; unmatched bases: 1. This CDR3 spans 11 amino acids. As DNA, the CDR3 is TGCAGCGTTGGGCGGGAGGGCGAGCAGTACTTC. As protein: CSVGREGEQYF.

The V call is TRBV7-3, the J call TRBJ2-3; 9 bases line up with TRBD2. V lost 2 bases and J lost 1; bases outside the gene matches: 1. Germline CDR1 SGHTA, CDR2 FQGTGA. This CDR3 spans 15 amino acids. The CDR3 bases are TGTGCCAGCAGCTTAGCTAGCGGGGGCACAGATACGCAGTATTTT. It specifies CASSLASGGTDTQYF.

This clone was counted a single time. This chain joins TRBV7-9 and TRBJ1-2; D is perhaps TRBD1 (6 bases). Germline CDR1 reads SEHNR; CDR2 reads FQNEAQ (reference sequence). CDR3 length: 15 residues. Trimming pared 1 base from V and 7 bases from J, leaving 16 bases between. This CDR3 reads CASSLVARGDGGYTF. CDR3 coding DNA: TGTGCCAGCAGCTTAGTAGCCAGGGGAGACGGTGGCTACACCTTC.

V and J are TRBV3-1 (or the pseudogene TRBV3-2) and TRBJ2-1; a weak D match, TRBD1 (5 bases). The CDR3 contains 15 residues. Germline V gene lookup returns CDR1 LGHDT and CDR2 YNNKEL (reference sequence). Trimming removed 4 bases from V and 9 bases from J, with 19 bases in between. The chain's CDR3 is CASSPYPQGLGEQFF. For the CDR3, the DNA is TGTGCCAGCAGCCCGTATCCTCAGGGTTTGGGTGAGCAGTTCTTC.

For the CDR3, the DNA is TGTGCCAGCAGTCGGCACAGAAGAGAGGGCGGCTACACCTTC. Its protein is CASSRHRREGGYTF. The chain couples TRBV28 to TRBJ1-2; D is uncertain. V lost 5 bases and J lost 8, with 18 bases in between. The CDR3 runs 14 residues. Germline V gene lookup returns CDR1 MDHEN and CDR2 SYDVKM.

This chain uses TRBV2 with TRBJ1-5; D gene ambiguous. With 8 bases removed from V and 3 bases from J, the gap between germline ends came to 11 bases. The germline CDR1 and CDR2 sequences are SNHLY and FYNNEI. The CDR3 runs to 13 residues. The CDR3 nucleotides are TGTGCCAGCGGAGGACGGGACAATCAGCCCCAGCATTTT. It is translated as CASGGRDNQPQHF.

V usage is TRBV9 and J usage is TRBJ2-7, with 8 bases fitting TRBD1. The trim removed 6 bases at V and 9 bases at J, leaving 14 bases unmatched. Germline V gene lookup returns CDR1 SGDLS and CDR2 YYNGEE. CDR3 length equals 14 residues. CDR3 DNA: TGTGCCAGCACCCAGGGGGCTCTCGGAGATGTGCAGTACTTC. Translated: CASTQGALGDVQYF.